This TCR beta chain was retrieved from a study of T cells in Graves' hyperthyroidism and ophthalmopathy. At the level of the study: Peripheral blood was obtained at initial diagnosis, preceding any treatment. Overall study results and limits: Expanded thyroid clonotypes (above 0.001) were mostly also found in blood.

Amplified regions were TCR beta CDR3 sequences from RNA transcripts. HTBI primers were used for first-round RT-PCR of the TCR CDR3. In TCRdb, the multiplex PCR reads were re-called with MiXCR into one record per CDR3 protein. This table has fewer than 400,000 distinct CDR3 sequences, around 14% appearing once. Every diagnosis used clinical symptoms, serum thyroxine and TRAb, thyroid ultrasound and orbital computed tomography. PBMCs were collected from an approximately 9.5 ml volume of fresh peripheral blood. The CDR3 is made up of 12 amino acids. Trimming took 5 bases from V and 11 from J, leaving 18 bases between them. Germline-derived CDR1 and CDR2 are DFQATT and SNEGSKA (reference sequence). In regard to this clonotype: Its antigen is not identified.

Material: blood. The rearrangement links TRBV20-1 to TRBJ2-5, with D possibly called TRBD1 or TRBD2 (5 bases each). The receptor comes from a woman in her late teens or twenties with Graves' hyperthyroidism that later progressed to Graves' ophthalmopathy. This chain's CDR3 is CSAGRDPVKQYF. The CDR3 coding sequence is TGCAGTGCTGGCCGGGACCCCGTCAAACAGTACTTC.